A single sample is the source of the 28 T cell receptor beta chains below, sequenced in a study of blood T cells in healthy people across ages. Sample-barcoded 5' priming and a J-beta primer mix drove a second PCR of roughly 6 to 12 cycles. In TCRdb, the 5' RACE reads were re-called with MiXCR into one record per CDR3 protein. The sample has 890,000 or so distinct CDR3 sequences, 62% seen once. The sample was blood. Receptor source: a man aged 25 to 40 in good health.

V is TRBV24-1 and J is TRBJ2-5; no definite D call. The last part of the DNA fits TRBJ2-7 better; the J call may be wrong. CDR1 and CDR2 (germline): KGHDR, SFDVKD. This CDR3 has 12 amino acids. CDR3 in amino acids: CATIGCRVEQYF. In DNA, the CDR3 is TGTGCCACCATCGGGTGTCGGGTCGAGCAGTACTTC.

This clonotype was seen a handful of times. CDR3 nucleotides: TGTGCCAGTGCTCACGGAGGAACGACTGAAGCTTTCTTT. It yields the protein CASAHGGTTEAFF. This rearrangement joins TRBV7-9 to TRBJ1-1, with D uncertain. With 9 bases removed from V and 5 bases from J, the gap between germline ends came to 16 bases. The CDR3 runs 13 residues. CDR1 is SEHNR and CDR2 is FQNEAQ in the germline V gene (reference sequence).

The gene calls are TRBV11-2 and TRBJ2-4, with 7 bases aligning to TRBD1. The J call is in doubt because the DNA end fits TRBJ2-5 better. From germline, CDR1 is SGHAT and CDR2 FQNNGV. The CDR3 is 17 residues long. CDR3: CASSLGNGQGVGETQYF. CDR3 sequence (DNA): TGTGCCAGCAGCTTAGGAAACGGGCAGGGGGTCGGTGAGACCCAGTACTTC.

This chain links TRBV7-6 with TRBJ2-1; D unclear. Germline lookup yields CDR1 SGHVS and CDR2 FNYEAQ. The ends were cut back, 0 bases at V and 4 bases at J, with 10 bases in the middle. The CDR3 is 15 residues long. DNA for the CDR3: TGTGCCAGCAGCTTAGCCCGCCAGGTATACAATGAGCAGTTCTTC. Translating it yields CASSLARQVYNEQFF.

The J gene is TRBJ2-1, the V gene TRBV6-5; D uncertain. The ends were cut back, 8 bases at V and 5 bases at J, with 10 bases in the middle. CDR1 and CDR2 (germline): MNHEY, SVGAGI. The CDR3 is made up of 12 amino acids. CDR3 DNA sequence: TGTGCCAGCCTGGGCTGGAACAATGAGCAGTTCTTC. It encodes CASLGWNNEQFF.

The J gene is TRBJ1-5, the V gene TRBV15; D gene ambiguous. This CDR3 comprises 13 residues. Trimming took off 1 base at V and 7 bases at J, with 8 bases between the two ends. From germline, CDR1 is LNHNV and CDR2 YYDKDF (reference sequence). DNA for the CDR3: TGTGCCACCAGCAGAGTCCCGGGACAGCCCCAGCATTTT. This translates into CATSRVPGQPQHF.

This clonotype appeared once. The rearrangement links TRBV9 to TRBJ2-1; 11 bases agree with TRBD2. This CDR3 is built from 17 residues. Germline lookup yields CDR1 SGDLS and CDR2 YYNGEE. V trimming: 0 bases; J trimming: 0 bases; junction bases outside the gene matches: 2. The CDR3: CASSVALAGDSYNEQFF. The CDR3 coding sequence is TGTGCCAGCAGCGTAGCACTAGCGGGGGACTCCTACAATGAGCAGTTCTTC.

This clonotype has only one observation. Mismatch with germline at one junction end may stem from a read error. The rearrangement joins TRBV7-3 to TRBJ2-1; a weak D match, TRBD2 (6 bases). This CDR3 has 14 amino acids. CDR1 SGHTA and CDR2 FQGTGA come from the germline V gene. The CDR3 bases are TGTGCCAGCAGCACGGGACTTTCCTACAAGGAGCAGTTCTTC. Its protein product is CASSTGLSYKEQFF.

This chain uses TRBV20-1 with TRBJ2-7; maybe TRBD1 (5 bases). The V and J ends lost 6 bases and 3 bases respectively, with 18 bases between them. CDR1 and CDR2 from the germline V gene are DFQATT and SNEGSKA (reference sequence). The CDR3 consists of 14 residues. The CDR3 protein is CSARRTLTFYEQYF. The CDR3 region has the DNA TGCAGTGCCAGACGGACACTCACCTTCTACGAGCAGTACTTC.

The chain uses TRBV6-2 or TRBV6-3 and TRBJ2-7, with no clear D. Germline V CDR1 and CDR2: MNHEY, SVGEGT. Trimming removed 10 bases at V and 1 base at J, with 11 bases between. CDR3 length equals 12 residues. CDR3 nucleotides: TGTGCCACCGGGCGCTATTCCTACGAGCAGTACTTC. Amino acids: CATGRYSYEQYF.

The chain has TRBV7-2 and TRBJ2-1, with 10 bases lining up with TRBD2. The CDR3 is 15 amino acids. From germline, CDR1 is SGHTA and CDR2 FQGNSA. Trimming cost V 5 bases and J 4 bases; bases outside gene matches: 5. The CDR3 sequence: CASSRIAGGYNEQFF. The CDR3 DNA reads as TGTGCCAGCAGCCGAATAGCGGGGGGTTACAATGAGCAGTTCTTC.

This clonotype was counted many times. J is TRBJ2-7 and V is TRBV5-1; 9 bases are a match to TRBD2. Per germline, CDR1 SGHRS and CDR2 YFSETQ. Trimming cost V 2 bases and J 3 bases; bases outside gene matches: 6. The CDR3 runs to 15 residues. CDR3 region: CASSFERGDSYEQYF. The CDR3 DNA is TGCGCCAGCAGCTTCGAGCGGGGGGACAGCTACGAGCAGTACTTC.

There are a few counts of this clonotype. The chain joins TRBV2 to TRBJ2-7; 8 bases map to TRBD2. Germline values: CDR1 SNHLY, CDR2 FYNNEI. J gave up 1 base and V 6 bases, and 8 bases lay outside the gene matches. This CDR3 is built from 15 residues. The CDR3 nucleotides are TGTGCCAGCAGACCCCCCCGCGGGGGGTCCTACGAGCAGTACTTC. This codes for CASRPPRGGSYEQYF.

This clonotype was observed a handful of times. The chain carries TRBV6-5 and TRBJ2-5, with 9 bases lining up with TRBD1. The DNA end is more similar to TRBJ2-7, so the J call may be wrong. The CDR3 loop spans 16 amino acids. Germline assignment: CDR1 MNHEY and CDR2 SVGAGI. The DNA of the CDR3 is TGTGCCAGCAGTCTAACACCGGGACAGGGCATCAACGAGCAGTACTTC. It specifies CASSLTPGQGINEQYF.

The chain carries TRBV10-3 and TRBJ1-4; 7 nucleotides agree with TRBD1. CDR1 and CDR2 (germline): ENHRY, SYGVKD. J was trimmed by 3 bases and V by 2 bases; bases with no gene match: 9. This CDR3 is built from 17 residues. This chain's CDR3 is CAISEHEGGRSNEKLFF. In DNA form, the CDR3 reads TGTGCCATCAGTGAGCACGAAGGGGGCCGATCTAATGAAAAACTGTTTTTT.

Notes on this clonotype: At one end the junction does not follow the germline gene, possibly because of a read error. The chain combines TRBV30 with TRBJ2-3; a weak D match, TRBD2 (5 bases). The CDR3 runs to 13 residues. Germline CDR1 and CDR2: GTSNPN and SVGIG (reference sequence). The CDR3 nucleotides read TGTGCCTGGAGTCGGAGGAGCACAGATACGCAGAATTTT. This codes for CAWSRRSTDTQNF.

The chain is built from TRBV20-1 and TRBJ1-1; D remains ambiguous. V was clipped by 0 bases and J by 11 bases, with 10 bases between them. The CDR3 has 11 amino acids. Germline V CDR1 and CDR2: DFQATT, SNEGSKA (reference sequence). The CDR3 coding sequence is TGCAGTGCTAGAGAGGGTGACGAGGCTTTCTTT. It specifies CSAREGDEAFF.

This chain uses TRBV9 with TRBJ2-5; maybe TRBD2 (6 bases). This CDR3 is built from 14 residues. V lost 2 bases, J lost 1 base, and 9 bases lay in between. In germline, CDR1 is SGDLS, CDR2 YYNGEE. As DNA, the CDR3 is TGTGCCAGCAGCGTGATGGGGGGCCAAGAGACCCAGTACTTC. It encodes CASSVMGGQETQYF.

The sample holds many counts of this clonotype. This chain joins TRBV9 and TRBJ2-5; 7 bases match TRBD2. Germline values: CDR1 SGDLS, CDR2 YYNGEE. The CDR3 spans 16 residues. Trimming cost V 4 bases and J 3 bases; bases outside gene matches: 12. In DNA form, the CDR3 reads TGTGCCAGCAGCCCCCCTGGAGTCGCGGGAGAAGAGACCCAGTACTTC. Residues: CASSPPGVAGEETQYF.

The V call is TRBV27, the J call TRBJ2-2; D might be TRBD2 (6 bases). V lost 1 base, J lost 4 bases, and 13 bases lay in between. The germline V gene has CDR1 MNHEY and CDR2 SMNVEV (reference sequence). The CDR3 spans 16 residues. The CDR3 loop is CASSLFGGLSTGELFF. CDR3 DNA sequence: TGTGCCAGCAGTTTATTTGGGGGGTTAAGCACCGGGGAGCTGTTTTTT.

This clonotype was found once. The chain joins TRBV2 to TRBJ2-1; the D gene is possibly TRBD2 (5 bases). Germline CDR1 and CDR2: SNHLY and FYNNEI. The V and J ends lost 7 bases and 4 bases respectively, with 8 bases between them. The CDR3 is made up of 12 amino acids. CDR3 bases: TGTGCCAGCAATGGCGGGTACAATGAGCAGTTCTTC. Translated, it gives CASNGGYNEQFF.

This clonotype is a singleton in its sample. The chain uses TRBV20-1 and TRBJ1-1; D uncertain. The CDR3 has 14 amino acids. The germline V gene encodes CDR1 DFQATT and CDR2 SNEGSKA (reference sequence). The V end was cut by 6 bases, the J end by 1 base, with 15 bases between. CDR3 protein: CSASEGYRNTEAFF. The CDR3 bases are TGCAGTGCGAGCGAAGGGTATAGGAACACTGAAGCTTTCTTT.

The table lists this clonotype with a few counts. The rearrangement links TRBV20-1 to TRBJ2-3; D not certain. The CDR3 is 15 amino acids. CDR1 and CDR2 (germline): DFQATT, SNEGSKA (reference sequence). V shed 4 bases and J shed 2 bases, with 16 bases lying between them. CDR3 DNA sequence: TGCAGTGCTACGACCGATCGCGAAATCACAGATACGCAGTATTTT. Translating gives CSATTDREITDTQYF.

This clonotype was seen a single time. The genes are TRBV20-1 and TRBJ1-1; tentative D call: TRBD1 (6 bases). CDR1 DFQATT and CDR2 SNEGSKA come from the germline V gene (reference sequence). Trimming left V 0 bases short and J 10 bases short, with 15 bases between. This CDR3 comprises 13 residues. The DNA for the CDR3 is TGCAGTGCTAGAGATGGGAACAGGGCCTTAGCTTTCTTT. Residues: CSARDGNRALAFF.

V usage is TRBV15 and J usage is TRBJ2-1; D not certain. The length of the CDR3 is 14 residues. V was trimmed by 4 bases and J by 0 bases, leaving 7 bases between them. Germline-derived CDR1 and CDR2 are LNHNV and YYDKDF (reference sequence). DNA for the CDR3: TGTGCCACCAGCATAAGTGTCTCCTACAATGAGCAGTTCTTC. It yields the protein CATSISVSYNEQFF. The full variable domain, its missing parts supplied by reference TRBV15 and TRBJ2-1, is DAMVIQNPRYQVTQFGKPVTLSCSQTLNHNVMYWYQQKSSQAPKLLFHYYDKDFNNEADTPDNFQSRRPNTSFCFLDIRSPGLGDTAMYLCATSISVSYNEQFFGPGTRLTVL.

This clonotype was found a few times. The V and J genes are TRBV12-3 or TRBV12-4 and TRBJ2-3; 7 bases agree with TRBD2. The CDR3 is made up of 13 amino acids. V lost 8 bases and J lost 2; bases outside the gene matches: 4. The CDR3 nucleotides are TGTGCCAGCTCAGCGGGGCTCACAGATACGCAGTATTTT. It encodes CASSAGLTDTQYF.

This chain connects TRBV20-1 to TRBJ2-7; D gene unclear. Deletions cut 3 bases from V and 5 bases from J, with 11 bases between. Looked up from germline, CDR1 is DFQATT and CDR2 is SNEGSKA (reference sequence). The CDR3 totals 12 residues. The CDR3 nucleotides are TGCAGTGCTAGTCAGCAGGTCGACGAGCAGTACTTC. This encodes CSASQQVDEQYF.

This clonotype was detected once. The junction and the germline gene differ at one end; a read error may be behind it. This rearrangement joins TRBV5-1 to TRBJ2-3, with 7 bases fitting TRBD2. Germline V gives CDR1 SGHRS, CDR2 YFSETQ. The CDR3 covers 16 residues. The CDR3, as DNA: TGCGCCAACAGCTTGGTTGCTAGCGGAAACACAGATACGCAGTATTTT. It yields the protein CANSLVASGNTDTQYF.